This entry features one T cell receptor (beta chain) sequence. The sample comes from a study of blood T cells in healthy people across ages. PCR was performed a second time for roughly 7 to 11 cycles using a sample-barcoded 5' primer and a J-beta primer mix. TCRdb re-called the 5' RACE reads through MiXCR, storing one row per CDR3 protein. This sample has approximately 960,000 distinct CDR3 sequences, with just under 30% found just once. The germline gives CDR1 DFQATT, CDR2 SNEGSKA (reference sequence). Trimming took 0 bases from V and 2 from J, leaving 10 bases between them. The CDR3 is 14 residues long. The data were also submitted as part of a second study, on T cells of mothers and their children. As reported in that work: Nobody spotted any persistent microchimeric T cell clones.

Sequenced sample: blood. V is TRBV20-1 and J is TRBJ1-1; D ambiguous. This TCR derives from a woman in her forties in good health. This chain's CDR3 is CSARDPRDNTEAFF. CDR3 DNA sequence: TGCAGTGCTAGAGATCCACGGGATAACACTGAAGCTTTCTTT.